This T cell receptor (beta chain) was captured by sequencing in a study of T cells in tumors after PD-1 blockade. Study-level information: Patients had no prior checkpoint blockade, systemic immunosuppressants, or anti-cancer therapy within 4 weeks. Treatment was either pembrolizumab 200 mg every 3 weeks or cemiplimab 350 mg every 2 weeks. Peripheral blood samples averaged about 33,000 unique clonotypes and over 95,000 templates. During anti-PD-1 treatment, some patients continued daily vismodegib 150 mg.

CDR1 and CDR2 from the germline V gene are SGHDT and YYEEEE. Between the trimmed V and J ends, which lost 5 bases and 8 bases, there was a span of 8 bases. This CDR3 is 11 amino acids long. Sequencing was performed with immunoSEQ multiplex PCR; in TCRdb, only in-frame clones are kept and a portion is missing. The sample carries tens of thousands of clones, less than 85% recorded once. The chain uses TRBV5-6 and TRBJ2-1; no definite D call. The receptor was isolated from a human donor with basal cell carcinoma. Sequences were derived from PBMCs, sampled after anti-PD-1 treatment. The CDR3 coding sequence is TGTGCCAGCAGTCCGACACATGAGCAGTTCTTC. Encoded protein: CASSPTHEQFF.